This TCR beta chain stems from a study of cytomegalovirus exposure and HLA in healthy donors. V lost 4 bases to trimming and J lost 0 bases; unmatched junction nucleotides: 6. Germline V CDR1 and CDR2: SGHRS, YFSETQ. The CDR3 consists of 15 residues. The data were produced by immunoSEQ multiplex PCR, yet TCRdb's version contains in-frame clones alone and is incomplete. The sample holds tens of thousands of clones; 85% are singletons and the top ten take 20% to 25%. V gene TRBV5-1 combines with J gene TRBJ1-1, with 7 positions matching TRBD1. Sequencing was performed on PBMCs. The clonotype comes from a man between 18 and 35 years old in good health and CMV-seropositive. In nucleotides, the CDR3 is TGCGCCAGCAGCCCGGGACAGCTCATGAACACTGAAGCTTTCTTT. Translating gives CASSPGQLMNTEAFF.